The clone carrying this T cell receptor (beta chain) was observed at least ten times. The antigen remains undetermined. Individual cDNA molecules were tagged with unique molecular identifiers, the study reported. TCRdb re-analysed the 5' RACE reads in MiXCR, keeping a single row per CDR3 protein. The table has under 80,000 distinct CDR3 sequences, over 10% seen once. The germline gives CDR1 GTSNPN, CDR2 SVGIG (reference sequence). The V and J ends lost 5 bases and 3 bases, in that order; junction bases with no gene match: 6. The CDR3 length is 13 residues. The sample belongs to a study of early T cells in non-severe SARS-CoV-2 infection. In the study overall: Sequencing used unsorted whole-blood bulk RNA, so chains lack pairing.

General observations from the study: Matching against VDJdb likely underestimated virus-specific expansions, favoring anti-spike CD8.

Input material: whole blood. The V call is TRBV30, the J call TRBJ1-2, with TRBD1 identical over 7 bases. The origin of this receptor is an adult who was a healthcare worker with PCR-confirmed SARS-CoV-2 infection or an uninfected control (not recorded which). The CDR3 DNA reads as TGTGCCTGGGAGACAGGGATGGACTATGGCTACACCTTC. It yields the protein CAWETGMDYGYTF. Looking up the rest from reference TRBV30 and TRBJ1-2 gives the full variable domain: SQTIHQWPATLVQPVGSPLSLECTVEGTSNPNLYWYRQAAGRGLQLLFYSVGIGQISSEVPQNLSASRPQDRQFILSSKKLLLSDSGFYLCAWETGMDYGYTFGSGTRLTVV.